One sample yielded the 14 T cell receptor beta chains listed below, sequenced in a study of cytomegalovirus exposure and HLA in healthy donors. The PCR had 60 Vbeta and 13 Jbeta primers. Assay: immunoSEQ multiplex PCR; the TCRdb copy retains only in-frame clones and omits some. In the table there are 100,000 to 150,000 clones, over 60% of which are singletons. The specimen sequenced was PBMCs. These receptors were taken from an older woman in good health and CMV-seropositive.

The chain is built from TRBV7-2 and TRBJ2-5, with a possible D match to TRBD1 (5 bases). Trimming left V 3 bases short and J 5 bases short, with 13 bases between. Germline loops: CDR1 SGHTA, CDR2 FQGNSA. The CDR3 contains 14 residues. CDR3 residues: CASSFHWKGETQYF. For the CDR3, the DNA is TGTGCCAGCAGCTTTCACTGGAAGGGGGAGACCCAGTACTTC.

J is TRBJ2-3 and V is TRBV19; 9 bases fit TRBD2. V was clipped by 5 bases and J by 7 bases; unmatched bases: 13. Germline loops: CDR1 LNHDA, CDR2 SQIVND (reference sequence). The CDR3 loop spans 16 amino acids. The CDR3 DNA reads as TGTGCCAGTAGTCCCAGTGGTAGCGGGGGAGTAAATACGCAGTATTTT. It yields the protein CASSPSGSGGVNTQYF.

This clone was seen only once. The rearrangement uses TRBV6-4 and TRBJ1-2; tentative D call: TRBD1 (5 bases). Trimming stripped 0 bases from V and 7 bases from J, with 12 bases between. CDR1 is MRHNA and CDR2 is SNTAGT in the germline V gene. The CDR3 covers 14 residues. Here the CDR3 DNA reads TGTGCCAGCAGTGACTCCAGGGTGGGGTTTGGCTACACCTTC. This sequence encodes CASSDSRVGFGYTF.

The chain uses TRBV6-5 and TRBJ1-2, with D possibly TRBD1 on 5 matching bases. Trimming took 0 bases from V and 7 from J, leaving 12 bases between them. Germline CDR1 is MNHEY and CDR2 is SVGAGI. The CDR3 consists of 14 residues. In nucleotides, the CDR3 is TGTGCCAGCAGTTACTCTCCGGGGGGTCGTGGCTACACCTTC. The encoded protein is CASSYSPGGRGYTF.

J is TRBJ2-5 and V is TRBV28; TRBD1 matches at 10 bases. The CDR3 covers 15 residues. Trimming at V came to 5 bases and at J to 4 bases, leaving 7 bases not matched to a gene. Germline values: CDR1 MDHEN, CDR2 SYDVKM. The CDR3 DNA follows: TGTGCCAGCAGTCTCTCCGGGACAGGGGTAGAGACCCAGTACTTC. This encodes CASSLSGTGVETQYF.

The chain has TRBV7-8 and TRBJ2-7; D not resolved. The length of the CDR3 is 13 residues. From germline, CDR1 is SGHVS and CDR2 FQNEAQ. Deletions cut 5 bases from V and 4 bases from J, with 12 bases between. CDR3 nucleotide sequence: TGTGCCAGCAGCAGAGGTTTCGGTTACGAGCAGTACTTC. It translates to CASSRGFGYEQYF.

The rearrangement joins TRBV5-1 to TRBJ2-3; 9 nucleotides agree with TRBD2. The germline V gene has CDR1 SGHRS and CDR2 YFSETQ. V lost 0 bases to trimming and J lost 5 bases; unmatched junction nucleotides: 7. CDR3 length: 16 amino acids. CDR3 protein: CASSLGVAGAVDTQYF. CDR3 bases: TGCGCCAGCAGCTTGGGGGTAGCGGGGGCTGTAGATACGCAGTATTTT.

The V call is TRBV11-3, the J call TRBJ2-5, with D maybe TRBD2 (5 bases). Trimming took off 1 base at V and 5 bases at J, with 23 bases between the two ends. Germline CDR1 SGHNT, CDR2 YENEEA. The length of the CDR3 is 18 residues. The CDR3 loop reads CASSLGRRSATVWETQYF. The CDR3 DNA reads as TGTGCCAGCAGCTTAGGGCGGAGGTCAGCGACCGTCTGGGAGACCCAGTACTTC. The full variable domain, rest sourced from reference TRBV11-3 and TRBJ2-5, is EAGVVQSPRYKIIEKKQPVAFWCNPISGHNTLYWYLQNLGQGPELLIRYENEEAVDDSQLPKDRFSAERLKGVDSTLKIQPAELGDSAVYLCASSLGRRSATVWETQYFGPGTRLLVL.

The V gene is TRBV7-2, the J gene TRBJ1-5, with D possibly matching TRBD1 (5 bases). This CDR3 is built from 14 residues. Trimming pared 4 bases from V and 7 bases from J, leaving 14 bases between. CDR1 SGHTA and CDR2 FQGNSA come from the germline V gene. CDR3 DNA sequence: TGTGCCAGCAGCTCCGACAGATCGAAGCAGCCCCAGCATTTT. Amino acid sequence: CASSSDRSKQPQHF.

The chain employs TRBV10-1 and TRBJ2-3, with 9 bases lining up with TRBD1. The V and J ends lost 8 bases and 0 bases, in that order; junction bases with no gene match: 12. Germline V CDR1 and CDR2: WNHNN, SYGVQD (reference sequence). The CDR3 consists of 17 residues. In DNA form, the CDR3 reads TGCGCCAGCCCACAGGGGGCGGTTTGTGGGAGCACAGATACGCAGTATTTT. Its translation: CASPQGAVCGSTDTQYF.

The V call is TRBV6-5, the J call TRBJ1-2, with TRBD1 matching 7 bases. V lost 6 bases and J lost 0; bases outside the gene matches: 4. This CDR3 region has 14 residues. CDR1 is MNHEY, CDR2 SVGAGI, per germline. CDR3 in amino acids: CASSRDSANYGYTF. For the CDR3, the DNA is TGTGCCAGCAGCCGGGACAGCGCTAACTATGGCTACACCTTC.

V gene TRBV19 combines with J gene TRBJ2-3; the match to TRBD2 covers 13 bases. The CDR3 consists of 20 residues. CDR1 LNHDA and CDR2 SQIVND come from the germline V gene (reference sequence). V lost 8 bases, J lost 0 bases, and 17 bases stayed unmatched. The chain's CDR3 is CASGRSTSGGTTTSTDTQYF. The CDR3 nucleotides read TGTGCCAGTGGGCGTTCGACTAGCGGGGGGACTACCACTAGCACAGATACGCAGTATTTT.

This clone was seen a handful of times. The V gene is TRBV4-3, the J gene TRBJ2-1, with 8 bases lining up with TRBD1. Germline V gene lookup returns CDR1 LGHNA and CDR2 YSLEER. There are 16 residues in the CDR3. The junction had 8 bases not matched to a gene; V was cut back by 0 bases and J by 7 bases. The CDR3 sequence is CASSQEDRELGNEQFF. CDR3 nucleotides: TGCGCCAGCAGCCAAGAGGACAGGGAACTCGGGAATGAGCAGTTCTTC.

This clone was seen more than once but under ten times. The V and J genes are TRBV4-1 and TRBJ2-3, with D hard to call. Trimming removed 4 bases at V and 0 bases at J, with 14 bases between. Per the germline V gene, CDR1 is MGHRA and CDR2 is YSYEKL. The CDR3 contains 16 residues. CDR3 sequence reads: CASSRIRVPSTDTQYF. Here the CDR3 DNA reads TGCGCCAGCAGCCGTATACGGGTTCCTAGCACAGATACGCAGTATTTT.